These 17 T cell receptor beta chains were sequenced from one sample in a study of T cell responses to AZD1222 COVID-19 vaccine. Clones were read by immunoSEQ multiplex PCR, and TCRdb kept only the in-frame ones, dropping some. The profile covers 140,000 or so clones, with around 94% appearing a single time and 10% to 15% taken by the ten largest. Sequencing was performed on peripheral blood, taken after recovery from COVID-19. These receptors were taken from an adult who had recovered from COVID-19.

With regard to this clone: A read error may account for a junction end that differs from germline. The chain recombines TRBV11-2 with TRBJ2-2; TRBD2 aligns across 9 bases. The CDR3 totals 14 residues. Per the germline V gene, CDR1 is SGHAT and CDR2 is FQNNGV. This chain's CDR3 is CASRLAGAPGELFF. As DNA, the CDR3 is TGTGCCAGCAGGTTAGCGGGAGCCCCCGGGGAGCTGTTTTTT. Drawing the rest from reference TRBV11-2 and TRBJ2-2, the complete variable domain is EAGVAQSPRYKIIEKRQSVAFWCNPISGHATLYWYQQILGQGPKLLIQFQNNGVVDDSQLPKDRFSAERLKGVDSTLKIQPAKLEDSAVYLCASRLAGAPGELFFGEGSRLTVL.

This chain's CDR3 is CATSRASSAEQYF. Here the CDR3 DNA reads TGTGCCACCAGCAGAGCCAGCTCAGCCGAGCAGTACTTC. The rearrangement joins TRBV15 to TRBJ2-7; D gene unclear. The CDR3 has 13 residues. Trimming left V 1 base short and J 6 bases short, with 10 bases between. Germline V gene sequence: CDR1 LNHNV, CDR2 YYDKDF (reference sequence).

V is TRBV9 and J is TRBJ2-3; D not certain. The V end was cut by 0 bases, the J end by 0 bases, with 32 bases between. Germline V gene sequence: CDR1 SGDLS, CDR2 YYNGEE. There are 23 residues in the CDR3. CDR3 sequence: CASSVGIGWFSSETYTSTDTQYF. The CDR3 DNA follows: TGTGCCAGCAGCGTAGGGATCGGGTGGTTTAGCTCTGAGACGTATACTAGCACAGATACGCAGTATTTT. The full variable domain, completed using reference TRBV9 and TRBJ2-3, is DSGVTQTPKHLITATGQRVTLRCSPRSGDLSVYWYQQSLDQGLQFLIQYYNGEERAKGNILERFSAQQFPDLHSELNLSSLELGDSALYFCASSVGIGWFSSETYTSTDTQYFGPGTRLTVL.

The rearrangement uses TRBV25-1 and TRBJ1-5, with D maybe TRBD1 (5 bases). CDR1 is MGHDK, CDR2 SYGVNS, per germline. V was cut by 10 bases and J by 3 bases, with 25 bases left in between. This CDR3 contains 17 residues. The CDR3 sequence is CAKKRGTQEKDNQPQHF. The DNA for the CDR3 is TGTGCCAAGAAGAGAGGAACACAGGAAAAGGACAATCAGCCCCAGCATTTT.

The chain joins TRBV15 to TRBJ1-5; D gene ambiguous. Trimming cost V 0 bases and J 4 bases, with 16 bases left between them. The germline V gene has CDR1 LNHNV and CDR2 YYDKDF (reference sequence). The CDR3 runs to 17 residues. The CDR3: CATSRDAGSQLNQPQHF. The CDR3 nucleotides read TGTGCCACCAGCAGAGATGCGGGTTCCCAGCTAAATCAGCCCCAGCATTTT.

The CDR3 coding sequence is TGTGCCAGTAGCCCGCATACGACAGGATACACAGATACGCAGTATTTT. Its protein is CASSPHTTGYTDTQYF. The rearrangement uses TRBV19 and TRBJ2-3, with a weak D call TRBD1 (6 bases). Trimming took 6 bases from V and 2 from J, leaving 18 bases between them. Germline V gives CDR1 LNHDA, CDR2 SQIVND (reference sequence). There are 16 residues in the CDR3.

V is TRBV19 and J is TRBJ2-7; TRBD2 matches at 10 bases. Germline V gene lookup returns CDR1 LNHDA and CDR2 SQIVND (reference sequence). Trimming at V came to 6 bases and at J to 4 bases, leaving 9 bases not matched to a gene. The CDR3 totals 15 residues. CDR3 in amino acids: CASSYSGLATYEQYF. The CDR3 DNA sequence: TGTGCCAGTAGCTACTCGGGACTAGCGACATACGAGCAGTACTTC.

This clone was seen a single time. The chain links TRBV6-4 to TRBJ1-3; 9 bases are shared with TRBD1. CDR3 length: 14 amino acids. Germline CDR1 reads MRHNA; CDR2 reads SNTAGT. Trimming cost V 10 bases and J 1 base; bases outside gene matches: 5. CDR3 sequence (DNA): TGTGCCAAAACAGGGGGCACTTCTGGAAACACCATATATTTT. This translates into CAKTGGTSGNTIYF.

This rearrangement joins TRBV18 to TRBJ2-7; 9 nucleotides match TRBD1. Per germline, CDR1 KGHSH and CDR2 LQKENI. This CDR3 is 14 amino acids long. The V segment lost 5 bases and the J segment 2 bases; nucleotides outside the gene matches: 4. The CDR3 reads CASSSGTGTYEQYF. The CDR3 nucleotides read TGTGCCAGCTCATCCGGGACAGGGACCTACGAGCAGTACTTC. The entire variable domain, with the rest obtained from reference TRBV18 and TRBJ2-7, is as follows: NAGVMQNPRHLVRRRGQEARLRCSPMKGHSHVYWYRQLPEEGLKFMVYLQKENIIDESGMPKERFSAEFPKEGPSILRIQQVVRGDSAAYFCASSSGTGTYEQYFGPGTRLTVT.

The V gene is TRBV28, the J gene TRBJ2-7, with TRBD2 matching over 13 bases. J was trimmed by 7 bases and V by 8 bases; bases with no gene match: 8. CDR3 length: 14 residues. CDR1 and CDR2 (germline): MDHEN, SYDVKM. The CDR3 spells CASSGLAGVGEQYF. DNA of the CDR3: TGTGCCAGCTCCGGACTAGCGGGAGTGGGTGAGCAGTACTTC.

The chain uses TRBV6-6 and TRBJ1-4; TRBD1 might be the D (6 bases). The CDR3 loop spans 12 amino acids. V was cut by 6 bases and J by 8 bases, with 10 bases left in between. Germline CDR1 reads MNHNY; CDR2 reads SVGAGI (reference sequence). The DNA for the CDR3 is TGTGCCAGCAGATCAGGGGACGAAAAACTGTTTTTT. Translation: CASRSGDEKLFF.

The chain couples TRBV19 to TRBJ1-5; a weak D match, TRBD1 (5 bases). The CDR3 length is 15 residues. Germline CDR1 reads LNHDA; CDR2 reads SQIVND (reference sequence). V lost 4 bases, J lost 7 bases, and 17 bases lay in between. CDR3 in DNA: TGTGCCAGTAGTAGGGGGAATGGGGTAGCCCAGCCCCAGCATTTT. Translated, it gives CASSRGNGVAQPQHF.

The chain has TRBV4-1 and TRBJ2-1; 10 bases are shared with TRBD2. CDR3 length equals 18 residues. V lost 1 base to trimming and J lost 3 bases; unmatched junction nucleotides: 9. CDR1 is MGHRA and CDR2 is YSYEKL in the germline V gene. CDR3 loop: CASSQVGSGRAVYNEQFF. Here the CDR3 DNA reads TGCGCCAGCAGCCAAGTGGGAAGCGGGAGGGCCGTCTACAATGAGCAGTTCTTC.

The chain carries TRBV30 and TRBJ2-7; the D is unclear. Germline V gene lookup returns CDR1 GTSNPN and CDR2 SVGIG (reference sequence). Trimming shortened V by 0 bases and J by 9 bases, and 12 bases separated the two germline ends. The CDR3 totals 12 residues. This chain's CDR3 is CAWSVPGRWQYF. CDR3 in DNA: TGTGCCTGGAGTGTACCCGGGCGCTGGCAGTACTTC.

The rearrangement uses TRBV9 and TRBJ2-7, with D perhaps matching TRBD2 (6 bases). This CDR3 comprises 16 residues. Germline values: CDR1 SGDLS, CDR2 YYNGEE. Deletions cut 4 bases from V and 3 bases from J, with 20 bases between. CDR3 in DNA: TGTGCCAGCAGCTACTTGCCGGGGGATGGGATCTACGAGCAGTACTTC. It specifies CASSYLPGDGIYEQYF.

This chain uses TRBV12-3 or TRBV12-4 with TRBJ2-3, with no clear D. The CDR3 length is 13 residues. Trimming took 6 bases from V and 5 from J, leaving 12 bases between them. The CDR3 DNA follows: TGTGCCAGCAGCTCCCAAGGAATAGATACGCAGTATTTT. It codes for CASSSQGIDTQYF.

As DNA, the CDR3 is TGCGCCAGCAGCCAGCTGAACGGGAACTATGGCTACACCTTC. As protein: CASSQLNGNYGYTF. This chain links TRBV4-1 with TRBJ1-2; D not certain. V gave up 3 bases and J gave up 2 bases, with 10 bases separating them. CDR3 size: 14 residues. The V gene's germline CDR1 is MGHRA and CDR2 YSYEKL.